This T cell receptor (beta chain) was found in a study of shared clonotypes between healthy human individuals (dated by TCRdb to 2019 to 2021). About the investigation overall: The cohort comprised two women and a few men aged 18 to 49 years. For each donor, CD4 naive and CD4 memory were each run on three plates, CD8 naive on two plates, and CD8 memory on one plate. Blood TCR repertoires of five healthy adults were deeply sequenced to estimate repertoire size and the extent of clonotype sharing between individuals. Different laboratories and diverse techniques were used to prepare libraries and sequence TCR repertoires, to increase sequencing depth and limit assay-specific biases. Per donor, leukapheresis produced somewhere between about 0.8 and 9.5 billion PBMCs. On the study overall, not on this receptor specifically: Sampling was restricted to blood, and TCR repertoires in tissues likely differ from the TCR repertoires found in blood. Naive subsets generally had larger estimated clonotype richness than memory subsets. Compared with non-shared clonotypes, the clonotypes found in all four sorted-subset donors had higher generation probabilities. Approximately 4.8% of naive CD4, 3.5% of naive CD8, 2.3% of memory CD4, and more than 0.35% of memory CD8 clonotypes were shared across a few donors. Rarefaction of sorted-subset datasets indicated incomplete sequencing despite the large sequencing depth. The genetic and exposure-history diversity represented was limited by the small number of donors. Based on pairwise subsampling, the degree of clonotype sharing among donors was expected to be affected by sequencing depth.

The donors were healthy, HIV-negative adults who had no recently reported acute infections or vaccinations. All donors were Caucasian adults living in Nashville, Tennessee, USA. CD4+ T cells were enriched by magnetic negative selection; naive cells were then positively selected on CD45RA, and the negative fraction formed the memory subset. Blood was obtained by leukapheresis, after which PBMCs were separated by Ficoll-Histopaque density gradient centrifugation and cryopreserved in liquid nitrogen vapor phase. Purity and quantity of every magnetically sorted T cell population were checked by analytical flow cytometry. Genomic DNA was isolated from each sorted fraction and quantified by UV absorbance on a Nanodrop 2000c. TCR CDR3 regions were amplified from genomic DNA by multiplex PCR using the deep immunoSEQ assay. Extracted genomic DNA from each cell subset was distributed evenly across all wells of several immunoSEQ 96-well plates, and each plate was treated as a replicate. Each replicate PCR for sorted subsets received around 210 ng genomic DNA, equal to roughly 29,000 T cell genomes. Purified libraries were quantified with a Qubit 3.0 fluorometer, sized on a Bioanalyzer 2100, and re-quantified with the KAPA Library Quantification kit. Each immunoSEQ 96-well plate was sequenced on its own single-read 150-cycle Illumina NextSeq 550 flow cell. In the authors' own workflow: Because only junctional sequences without quality scores were contained in the immunoSEQ output, filtering matching that applied to full-length reads could not be performed. To assign V/J genes and CDR3, sequences were annotated against IMGT germline references using PyIR, a Python wrapper for IgBLAST v1.9. Reads were removed for weak V/J assignments (E-value above 1e-6), missing CDR3, stop codons, out-of-frame junctions, or ambiguous translated residues. V3J clonotypes were defined by identical inferred V gene, J gene, and CDR3 amino acid sequence. To compute the percentage overlap between repertoires, the number of shared unique clonotypes was divided by the size of the smaller repertoire. Repertoire richness was assessed with RTK rarefaction, the Chao1 estimator, and Recon v2.1 estimates of unobserved clonotypes. OLGA was used to compute generation probabilities for all TCRbeta clonotypes that the gDNA method yielded from a handful of donors. TCRdb took this table from immuneACCESS and kept in-frame rearrangements with V and J called. Such tables lack part of the clones; where checked against another copy, unresolved V genes explain under half of the gap, and the rest is unexplained. V and J calls and clone size are copied from that table; D and trimming were computed from the DNA. The sample table records roughly 2 million clones; approximately 94% of these occur just once. The top ten clones comprise around 0.13% of the sample.

The V end gives up 1 base and the J end 7 bases, leaving 0 bases in the junction not matched to a gene. Taken from the germline V gene (reference sequence), the CDR1 and CDR2 loops are GTSNPN and SVGIG. Including cysteine and phenylalanine, the CDR3 has 11 amino acids. The read is trimmed to its CDR3 DNA, 33 bases read in frame from base 1. To note about this clone: Its antigen target is currently unknown. There are no base qualities to consult, and no much larger clone falls within one base. This specimen includes other DNA sequences encoding the same CDR3.

Recombination connected TRBV30 to TRBJ1-2, with 7 central nucleotides matching TRBD1. The source of this sequence is a man aged 18-30 years in good health. Sequenced sample: naive CD4+ T cells sorted from blood. This specimen's cell subset or site label, interpreted: CD45RA+ positively selected. The DNA is TGTGCCTGGAGTGACAGGGGTGGCTACACCTTC. This codes for CAWSDRGGYTF.